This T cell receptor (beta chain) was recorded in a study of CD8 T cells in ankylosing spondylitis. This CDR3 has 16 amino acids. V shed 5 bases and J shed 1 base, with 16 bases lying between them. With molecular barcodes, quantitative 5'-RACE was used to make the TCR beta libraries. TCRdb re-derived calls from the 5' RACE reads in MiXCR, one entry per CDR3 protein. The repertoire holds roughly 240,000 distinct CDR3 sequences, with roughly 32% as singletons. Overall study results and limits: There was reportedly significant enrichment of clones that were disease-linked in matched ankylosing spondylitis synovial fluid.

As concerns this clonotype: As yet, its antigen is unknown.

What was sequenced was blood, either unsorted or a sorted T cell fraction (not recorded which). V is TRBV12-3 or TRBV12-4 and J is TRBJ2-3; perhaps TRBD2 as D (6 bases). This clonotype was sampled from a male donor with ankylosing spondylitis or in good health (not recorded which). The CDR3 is CASSQEGPRGTDTQYF. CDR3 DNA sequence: TGTGCCAGCAGTCAGGAGGGGCCCAGGGGCACAGATACGCAGTATTTT.